This T cell receptor beta chain was profiled in a study of blood T cell repertoires in COVID-19. Across the whole study: Researchers got acute and convalescent COVID-19 samples from the United States, Italy and Spain. Sources were T cells, B-cell-depleted T cells, or PBMCs; the material itself was cDNA or gDNA.

Original processing methods: Amplified reference gene primers provided the basis for estimating nucleated cell counts. Generated by immunoSEQ multiplex PCR, the TCRdb table keeps only in-frame clones and is missing some. Clone size and V and J calls were adopted from that table, with D and trimming inferred from the DNA. This table holds roughly 220,000 clones, around four fifths found once. The CDR3 has 15 residues. The germline V gene has CDR1 MNHEY and CDR2 SVGAGI. V was trimmed by 2 bases and J by 7 bases, leaving 15 bases between them. The V call is TRBV6-5, the J call TRBJ2-1; tentative D call: TRBD1 (6 bases). Sequencing was performed on peripheral blood. The clonotype was recovered from a man younger than 45 with active or convalescent COVID-19. Here the CDR3 reads CASSYGIGQLNEQFF. The CDR3 DNA sequence: TGTGCCAGCAGTTACGGGATAGGACAGCTTAATGAGCAGTTCTTC.